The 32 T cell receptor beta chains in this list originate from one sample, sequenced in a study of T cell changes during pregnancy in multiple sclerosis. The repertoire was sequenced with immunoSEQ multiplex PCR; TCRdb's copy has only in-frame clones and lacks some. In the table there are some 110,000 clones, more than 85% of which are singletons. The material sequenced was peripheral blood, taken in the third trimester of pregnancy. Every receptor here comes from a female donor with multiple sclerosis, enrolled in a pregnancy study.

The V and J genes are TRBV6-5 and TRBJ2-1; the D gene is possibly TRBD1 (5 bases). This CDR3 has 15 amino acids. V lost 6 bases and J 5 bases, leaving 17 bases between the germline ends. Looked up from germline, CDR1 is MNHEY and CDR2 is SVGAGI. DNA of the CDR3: TGTGCCAGCAGCCGGCTCCAGGGAAACCACAATGAGCAGTTCTTC. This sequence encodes CASSRLQGNHNEQFF.

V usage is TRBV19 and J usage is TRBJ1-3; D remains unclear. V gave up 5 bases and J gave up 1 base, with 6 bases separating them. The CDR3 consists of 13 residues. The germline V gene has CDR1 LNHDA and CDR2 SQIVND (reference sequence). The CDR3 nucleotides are TGTGCCAGTAGTTTATTATCTGGAAACACCATATATTTT. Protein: CASSLLSGNTIYF.

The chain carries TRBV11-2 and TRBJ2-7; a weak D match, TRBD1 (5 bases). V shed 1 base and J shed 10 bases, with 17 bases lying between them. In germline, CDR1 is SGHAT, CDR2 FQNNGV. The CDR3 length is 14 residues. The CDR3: CASSLAQPPRTQYF. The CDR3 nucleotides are TGTGCCAGCAGCTTAGCCCAACCCCCCAGGACACAGTACTTC.

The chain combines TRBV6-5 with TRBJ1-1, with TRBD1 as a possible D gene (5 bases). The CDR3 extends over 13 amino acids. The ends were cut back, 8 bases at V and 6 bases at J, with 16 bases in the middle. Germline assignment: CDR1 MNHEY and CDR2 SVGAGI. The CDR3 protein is CASRDRGWAEAFF. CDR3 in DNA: TGTGCCAGCCGGGATCGGGGGTGGGCTGAAGCTTTCTTT.

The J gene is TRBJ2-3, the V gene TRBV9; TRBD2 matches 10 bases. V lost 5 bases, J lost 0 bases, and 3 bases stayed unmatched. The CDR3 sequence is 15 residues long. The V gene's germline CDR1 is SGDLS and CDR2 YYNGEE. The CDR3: CASSQTSGSTDTQYF. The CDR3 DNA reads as TGTGCCAGCAGTCAGACTAGCGGGAGCACAGATACGCAGTATTTT. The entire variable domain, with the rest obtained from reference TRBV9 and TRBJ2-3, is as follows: DSGVTQTPKHLITATGQRVTLRCSPRSGDLSVYWYQQSLDQGLQFLIQYYNGEERAKGNILERFSAQQFPDLHSELNLSSLELGDSALYFCASSQTSGSTDTQYFGPGTRLTVL.

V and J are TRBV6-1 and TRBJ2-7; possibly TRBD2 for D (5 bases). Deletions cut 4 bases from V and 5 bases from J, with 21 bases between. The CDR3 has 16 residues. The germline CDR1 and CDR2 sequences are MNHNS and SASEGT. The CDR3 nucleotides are TGTGCCAGCAGTGCCAGACGGGGATTGATAACCCACGAGCAGTACTTC. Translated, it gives CASSARRGLITHEQYF.

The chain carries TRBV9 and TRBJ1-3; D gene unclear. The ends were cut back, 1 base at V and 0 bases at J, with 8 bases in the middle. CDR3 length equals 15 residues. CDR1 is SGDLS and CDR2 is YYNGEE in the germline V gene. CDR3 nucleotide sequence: TGTGCCAGCAGCGTATCCGGAGCCTCTGGAAACACCATATATTTT. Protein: CASSVSGASGNTIYF. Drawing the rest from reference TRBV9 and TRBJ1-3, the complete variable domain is DSGVTQTPKHLITATGQRVTLRCSPRSGDLSVYWYQQSLDQGLQFLIQYYNGEERAKGNILERFSAQQFPDLHSELNLSSLELGDSALYFCASSVSGASGNTIYFGEGSWLTVV.

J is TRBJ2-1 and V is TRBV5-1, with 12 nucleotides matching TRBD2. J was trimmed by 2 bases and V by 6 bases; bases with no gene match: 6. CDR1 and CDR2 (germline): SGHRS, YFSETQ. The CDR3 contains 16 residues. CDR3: CASTSSGRAAYNEQFF. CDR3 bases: TGCGCCAGCACGTCTAGCGGGAGGGCTGCCTACAATGAGCAGTTCTTC.

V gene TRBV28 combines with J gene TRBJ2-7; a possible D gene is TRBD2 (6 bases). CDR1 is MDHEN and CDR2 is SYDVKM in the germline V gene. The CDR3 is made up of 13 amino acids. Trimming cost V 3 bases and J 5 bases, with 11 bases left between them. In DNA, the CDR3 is TGTGCCAGCAGTTTCCCACTAGCTAACGAGCAGTACTTC. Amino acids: CASSFPLANEQYF.

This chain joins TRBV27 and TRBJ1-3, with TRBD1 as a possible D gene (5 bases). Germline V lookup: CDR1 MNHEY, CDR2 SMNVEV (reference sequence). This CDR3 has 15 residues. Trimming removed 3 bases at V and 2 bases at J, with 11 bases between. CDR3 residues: CASSFTGDPGNTIYF. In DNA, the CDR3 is TGTGCCAGCAGTTTTACGGGGGACCCTGGAAACACCATATATTTT.

CDR3 region: CASSTGPSNYGYTF. In nucleotides, the CDR3 is TGTGCCAGCTCTACAGGCCCGTCGAACTATGGCTACACCTTC. This chain uses TRBV9 with TRBJ1-2; tentatively, D is TRBD1 (5 bases). The V end was cut by 7 bases, the J end by 2 bases, with 15 bases between. The CDR3 has 14 amino acids. Germline V gives CDR1 SGDLS, CDR2 YYNGEE.

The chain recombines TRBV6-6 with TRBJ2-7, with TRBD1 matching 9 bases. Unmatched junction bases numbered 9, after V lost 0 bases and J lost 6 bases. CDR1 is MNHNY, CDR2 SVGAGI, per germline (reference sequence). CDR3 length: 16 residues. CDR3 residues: CASSYSGDRVFVEQYF. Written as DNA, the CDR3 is TGTGCCAGCAGTTACTCGGGGGACAGGGTATTTGTCGAGCAGTACTTC.

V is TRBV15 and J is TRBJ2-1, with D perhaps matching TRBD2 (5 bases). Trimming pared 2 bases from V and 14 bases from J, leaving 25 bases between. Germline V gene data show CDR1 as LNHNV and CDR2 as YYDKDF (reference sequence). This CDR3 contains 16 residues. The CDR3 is CATSRPTQVKRQVKFF. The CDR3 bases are TGTGCCACCAGCAGACCAACCCAGGTTAAGCGGCAAGTAAAGTTCTTC.

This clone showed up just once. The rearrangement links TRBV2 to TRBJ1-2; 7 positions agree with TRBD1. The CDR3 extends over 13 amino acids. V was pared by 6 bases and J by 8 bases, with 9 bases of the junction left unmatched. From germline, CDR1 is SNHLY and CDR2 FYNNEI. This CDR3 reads CASRDDRDRGYTF. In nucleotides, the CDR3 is TGTGCCAGCAGAGATGACAGGGATAGAGGCTACACCTTC.

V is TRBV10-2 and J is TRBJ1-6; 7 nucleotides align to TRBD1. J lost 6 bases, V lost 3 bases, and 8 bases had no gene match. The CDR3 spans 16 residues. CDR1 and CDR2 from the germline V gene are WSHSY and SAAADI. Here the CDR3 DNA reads TGCGCCAGCAGTGAACCCCGACAGGGCCGTAATTCACCCCTCCACTTT. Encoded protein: CASSEPRQGRNSPLHF.

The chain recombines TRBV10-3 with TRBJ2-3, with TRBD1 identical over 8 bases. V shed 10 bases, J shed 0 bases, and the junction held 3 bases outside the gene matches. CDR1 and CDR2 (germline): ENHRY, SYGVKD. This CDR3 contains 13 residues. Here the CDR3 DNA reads TGTGCCAGCAGACAGGGGAGCACAGATACGCAGTATTTT. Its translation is CASRQGSTDTQYF.

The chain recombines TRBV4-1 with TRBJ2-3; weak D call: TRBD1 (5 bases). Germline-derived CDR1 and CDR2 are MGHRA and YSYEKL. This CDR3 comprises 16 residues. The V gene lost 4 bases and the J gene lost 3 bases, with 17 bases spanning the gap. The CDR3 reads CASSPGEGRETDTQYF. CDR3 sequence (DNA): TGCGCCAGCAGCCCCGGCGAAGGCAGGGAAACAGATACGCAGTATTTT.

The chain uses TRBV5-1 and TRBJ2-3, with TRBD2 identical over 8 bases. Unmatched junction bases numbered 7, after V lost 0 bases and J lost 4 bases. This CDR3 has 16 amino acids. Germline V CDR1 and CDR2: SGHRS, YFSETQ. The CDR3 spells CASSLEGGRISDTQYF. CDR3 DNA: TGCGCCAGCAGCTTGGAAGGCGGGAGGATATCAGATACGCAGTATTTT.

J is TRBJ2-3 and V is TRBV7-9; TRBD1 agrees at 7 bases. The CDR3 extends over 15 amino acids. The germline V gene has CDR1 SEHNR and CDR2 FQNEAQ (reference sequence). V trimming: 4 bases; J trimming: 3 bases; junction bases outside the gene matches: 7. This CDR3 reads CASSSPGTATDTQYF. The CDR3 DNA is TGTGCCAGCAGCTCCCCTGGGACAGCTACAGATACGCAGTATTTT. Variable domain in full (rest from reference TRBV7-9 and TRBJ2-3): DTGVSQNPRHKITKRGQNVTFRCDPISEHNRLYWYRQTLGQGPEFLTYFQNEAQLEKSRLLSDRFSAERPKGSFSTLEIQRTEQGDSAMYLCASSSPGTATDTQYFGPGTRLTVL.

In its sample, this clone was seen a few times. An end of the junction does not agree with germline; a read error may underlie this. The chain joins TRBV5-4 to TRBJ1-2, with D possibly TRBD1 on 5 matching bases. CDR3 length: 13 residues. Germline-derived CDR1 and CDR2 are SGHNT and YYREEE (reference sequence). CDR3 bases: TGTGCCAGCAGTCCCGGGACTAACTTTGGCTACACCTTC. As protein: CASSPGTNFGYTF.

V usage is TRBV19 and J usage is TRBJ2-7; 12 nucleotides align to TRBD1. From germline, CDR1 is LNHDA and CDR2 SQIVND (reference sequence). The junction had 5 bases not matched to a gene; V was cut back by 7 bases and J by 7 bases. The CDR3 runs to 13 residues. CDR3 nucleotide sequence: TGTGCCAGTACCGGGGACAGGGGGCAAGAGCAGTACTTC. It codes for CASTGDRGQEQYF.

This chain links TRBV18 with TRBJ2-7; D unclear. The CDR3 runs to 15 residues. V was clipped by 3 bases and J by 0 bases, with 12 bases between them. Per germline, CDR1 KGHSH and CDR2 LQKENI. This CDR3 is CASSPLGVNSYEQYF. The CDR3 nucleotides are TGTGCCAGCTCACCGCTAGGAGTTAACTCCTACGAGCAGTACTTC.

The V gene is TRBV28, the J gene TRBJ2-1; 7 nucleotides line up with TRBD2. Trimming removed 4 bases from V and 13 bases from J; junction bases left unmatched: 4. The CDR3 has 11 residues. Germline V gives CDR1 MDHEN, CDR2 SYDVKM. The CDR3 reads CASSSGTTQFF. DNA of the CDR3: TGTGCCAGCAGTTCCGGGACTACTCAGTTCTTC.

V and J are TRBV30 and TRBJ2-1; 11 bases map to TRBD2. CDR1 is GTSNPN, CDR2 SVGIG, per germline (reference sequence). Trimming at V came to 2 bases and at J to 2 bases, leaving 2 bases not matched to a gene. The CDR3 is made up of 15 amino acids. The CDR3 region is CAWSRLAGPYNEQFF. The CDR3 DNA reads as TGTGCCTGGAGTCGACTAGCGGGACCCTACAATGAGCAGTTCTTC.

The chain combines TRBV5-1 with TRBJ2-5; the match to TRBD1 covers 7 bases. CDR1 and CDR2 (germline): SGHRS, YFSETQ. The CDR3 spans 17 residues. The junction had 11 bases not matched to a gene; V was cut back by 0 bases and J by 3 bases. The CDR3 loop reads CASSLGRTGTVKETQYF. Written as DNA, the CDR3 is TGCGCCAGCAGCTTGGGTCGGACAGGCACCGTTAAAGAGACCCAGTACTTC.

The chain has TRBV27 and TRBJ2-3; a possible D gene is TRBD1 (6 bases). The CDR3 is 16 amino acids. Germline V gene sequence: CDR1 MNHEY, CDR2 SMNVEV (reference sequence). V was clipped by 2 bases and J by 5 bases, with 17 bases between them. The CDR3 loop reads CASSLGPGHTGDTQYF. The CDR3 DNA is TGTGCCAGCAGTTTAGGTCCGGGACACACAGGAGATACGCAGTATTTT.

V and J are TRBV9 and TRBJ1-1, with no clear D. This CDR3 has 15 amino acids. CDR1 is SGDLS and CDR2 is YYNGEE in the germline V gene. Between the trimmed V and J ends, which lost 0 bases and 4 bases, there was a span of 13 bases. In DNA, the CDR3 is TGTGCCAGCAGCGTAGACGGAGGTACTTTCACTGAAGCTTTCTTT. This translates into CASSVDGGTFTEAFF.

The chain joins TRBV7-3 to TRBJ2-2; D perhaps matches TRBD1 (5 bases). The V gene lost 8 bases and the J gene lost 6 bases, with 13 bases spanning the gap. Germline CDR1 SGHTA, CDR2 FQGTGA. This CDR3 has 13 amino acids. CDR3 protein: CASSLGASGELFF. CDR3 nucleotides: TGTGCCAGCTCCTTAGGGGCATCCGGGGAGCTGTTTTTT.

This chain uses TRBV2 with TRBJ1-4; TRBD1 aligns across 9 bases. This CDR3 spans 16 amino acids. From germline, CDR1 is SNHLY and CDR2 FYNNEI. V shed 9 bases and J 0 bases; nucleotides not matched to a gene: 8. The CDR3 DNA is TGTGCCAGTTTCCGGGACAGGGCGGCAACTAATGAAAAACTGTTTTTT. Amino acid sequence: CASFRDRAATNEKLFF. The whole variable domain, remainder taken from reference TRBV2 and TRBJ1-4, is EPEVTQTPSHQVTQMGQEVILRCVPISNHLYFYWYRQILGQKVEFLVSFYNNEISEKSEIFDDQFSVERPDGSNFTLKIRSTKLEDSAMYFCASFRDRAATNEKLFFGSGTQLSVL.

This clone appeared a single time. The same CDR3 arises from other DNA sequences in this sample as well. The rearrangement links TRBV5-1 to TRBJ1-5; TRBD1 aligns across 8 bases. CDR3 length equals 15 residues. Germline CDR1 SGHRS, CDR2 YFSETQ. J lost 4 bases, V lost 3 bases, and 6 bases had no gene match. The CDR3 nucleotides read TGCGCCAGCAGCTCCGGACAGGGAGGAAATCAGCCCCAGCATTTT. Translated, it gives CASSSGQGGNQPQHF.

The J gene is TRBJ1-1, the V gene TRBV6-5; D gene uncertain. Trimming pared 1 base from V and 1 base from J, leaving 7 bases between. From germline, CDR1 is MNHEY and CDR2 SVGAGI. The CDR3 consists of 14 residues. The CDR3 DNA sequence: TGTGCCAGCAGTTACTTGGGCCCGAACACTGAAGCTTTCTTT. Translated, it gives CASSYLGPNTEAFF.

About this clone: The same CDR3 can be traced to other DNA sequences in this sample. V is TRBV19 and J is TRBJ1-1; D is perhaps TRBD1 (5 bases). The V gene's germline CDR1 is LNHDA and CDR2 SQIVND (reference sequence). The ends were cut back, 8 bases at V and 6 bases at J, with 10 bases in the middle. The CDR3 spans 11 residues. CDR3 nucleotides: TGTGCCAGTTCGCAGGGTGCTGAAGCTTTCTTT. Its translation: CASSQGAEAFF.